The rows below give T cell receptor beta chains drawn from one sample of a study of T cells in Graves' hyperthyroidism and ophthalmopathy. TCRdb used MiXCR to reprocess the multiplex PCR reads, holding one entry per CDR3 protein. Found here are 270,000 or so distinct CDR3 sequences, about 16% of them singletons; the top ten hold over 25%. The sequencing sample was made of blood. These receptors were collected from a woman aged 50 to 65 with Graves' hyperthyroidism that later progressed to Graves' ophthalmopathy. Both conserved end residues are part of each CDR3. The D gene is left open where the match is weak. Clone size is given for some rows only: seen once, a few or many times, or a class if the clone is expanded.

- TRBJ1-5 - TRBV24-1 TGTGCCACCAGTGGGTACGGCAATCAGCCCCAGCATTTT CATSGYGNQPQHF
many TRBJ2-2 - TRBV28 TGTGCCAGCACCACTTGGGGGTTACCGAACACCGGGGAGCTGTTTTTT CASTTWGLPNTGELFF
many TRBJ1-6 TRBD1 TRBV27 TGTGCCAGCAGTTTATCGGCAGGGGGTTCTTATTCACCCCTCCACTTT CASSLSAGGSYSPLHF
many TRBJ2-3 TRBD2 TRBV29-1 TGCAGCGTAGAGGGAGGGGAAGATACGCAGTATTTT CSVEGGEDTQYF
few TRBJ2-1 TRBD2 TRBV7-3 TGTGCCAGCAGCCCCCTCGGGGGGGACAATGAGCAGTTCTTC CASSPLGGDNEQFF
- TRBJ2-3 TRBD2 TRBV3-1 TGTGCCAGCAGCCAAGAAGGACTAGCGGGAGGAGGAGATACGCAGTATTTT CASSQEGLAGGGDTQYF
many TRBJ2-7 - TRBV12-3/TRBV12-4 TGTGCCAGCAGTTATGGGTTGGCGGCTTCCTCCTACGAGCAGTACTTC CASSYGLAASSYEQYF
few TRBJ2-4 TRBD2 TRBV6-1 TGTGCCAGCAGTCCTTTTAGGACTAGCGGGAGTCGAATAGCCAAAAACATTCAGTACTTC CASSPFRTSGSRIAKNIQYF
few TRBJ2-7 - TRBV4-1 TGCGCCAGCAGCCGGCTCGAGACAGCTACCTACGAGCAGTACTTC CASSRLETATYEQYF
many TRBJ2-7 TRBD2 TRBV28 TGTGCCAGCAGTCCCCCCCCACTAGCGCGGTACGAGCAGTACTTC CASSPPPLARYEQYF
many TRBJ1-1 - TRBV7-8 TGTGCCAGCAGTCTATCCCTCGGGGGCACCATGAACACTGAAGCTTTCTTT CASSLSLGGTMNTEAFF